Shown below are 32 T cell receptor beta chains from a single sample sequenced in a study of OX40 agonist ivuxolimab in advanced cancers. Here immunoSEQ multiplex PCR was the method, and the copy in TCRdb shows in-frame clones only, minus some. The data contain approximately 50,000 clones, less than 90% of them singletons. The starting material was CD4+ or CD8+ T cells sorted from blood, obtained in a trial of the OX40 agonist ivuxolimab. These receptors were obtained from an adult with an advanced solid tumor such as melanoma, head and neck, liver or kidney cancer.

DNA for the CDR3: TGTGCCGGAGGACAGGGCGCGAACACCGGGGAGCTGTTTTTT. Protein sequence: CAGGQGANTGELFF. V usage is TRBV2 and J usage is TRBJ2-2, with 8 bases aligning to TRBD1. The germline V gene has CDR1 SNHLY and CDR2 FYNNEI. CDR3 size: 14 residues. V lost 11 bases, J lost 0 bases, and 5 bases stayed unmatched. Filled out from reference TRBV2 and TRBJ2-2, the complete variable domain reads EPEVTQTPSHQVTQMGQEVILRCVPISNHLYFYWYRQILGQKVEFLVSFYNNEISEKSEIFDDQFSVERPDGSNFTLKIRSTKLEDSAMYFCAGGQGANTGELFFGEGSRLTVL.

The chain couples TRBV6-6 to TRBJ2-7, with D perhaps matching TRBD2 (5 bases). Trimming removed 0 bases from V and 2 bases from J, with 11 bases in between. Germline V gene lookup returns CDR1 MNHNY and CDR2 SVGAGI (reference sequence). This CDR3 has 15 amino acids. The CDR3 sequence: CASSYSRVRPYEQYF. Written as DNA, the CDR3 is TGTGCCAGCAGTTACTCGAGGGTCAGACCCTACGAGCAGTACTTC.

V is TRBV6-5 and J is TRBJ2-1; D gene ambiguous. The CDR3 loop spans 13 amino acids. Germline V gene data show CDR1 as MNHEY and CDR2 as SVGAGI. V lost 2 bases, J lost 7 bases, and 9 bases lay in between. In DNA, the CDR3 is TGTGCCAGCAGTTACGGTAGACCGAATGAGCAGTTCTTC. This translates into CASSYGRPNEQFF.

The rearrangement joins TRBV19 to TRBJ1-2; possibly TRBD1 for D (5 bases). Deletions cut 6 bases from V and 4 bases from J, with 15 bases between. The CDR3 runs to 14 residues. The germline V gene encodes CDR1 LNHDA and CDR2 SQIVND (reference sequence). For the CDR3, the DNA is TGTGCCAGTAGAATGTCCGGGACCGGCTATGGCTACACCTTC. It specifies CASRMSGTGYGYTF.

The chain joins TRBV5-4 to TRBJ2-3, with 10 bases that match TRBD2. Germline CDR1 reads SGHNT; CDR2 reads YYREEE (reference sequence). J was trimmed by 2 bases and V by 4 bases; bases with no gene match: 7. CDR3 length equals 16 residues. CDR3 residues: CASSPATSGNTDTQYF. CDR3 sequence (DNA): TGTGCCAGCAGCCCGGCAACTAGCGGGAACACAGATACGCAGTATTTT.

V is TRBV11-3 and J is TRBJ2-5, with 10 bases aligning to TRBD1. J gave up 4 bases and V 1 base, and 0 bases lay outside the gene matches. The V gene's germline CDR1 is SGHNT and CDR2 YENEEA. The CDR3 consists of 14 residues. The CDR3 region is CASSLGTGGETQYF. The CDR3 DNA reads as TGTGCCAGCAGCTTAGGGACAGGGGGAGAGACCCAGTACTTC.

The genes are TRBV6-1 and TRBJ1-4; the D gene is possibly TRBD1 (5 bases). V was trimmed by 8 bases and J by 5 bases, leaving 18 bases between them. The CDR3 sequence is 15 residues long. Germline lookup yields CDR1 MNHNS and CDR2 SASEGT. CDR3 sequence: CASEVGTTGNEKLFF. The CDR3 DNA follows: TGTGCCAGCGAGGTAGGGACGACGGGGAATGAAAAACTGTTTTTT.

The CDR3 region is CASRLPGLASNEQFF. Written as DNA, the CDR3 is TGTGCCAGTAGACTTCCGGGACTAGCGAGCAATGAGCAGTTCTTC. The genes are TRBV19 and TRBJ2-1, with 10 bases that match TRBD2. The CDR3 consists of 15 residues. V lost 6 bases, J lost 6 bases, and 8 bases stayed unmatched. The germline V gene encodes CDR1 LNHDA and CDR2 SQIVND (reference sequence).

This sequence joins TRBV27 and TRBJ2-7; a weak D match, TRBD1 (6 bases). CDR1 and CDR2 from the germline V gene are MNHEY and SMNVEV (reference sequence). The CDR3 length is 14 residues. Trimming took 5 bases from V and 6 from J, leaving 17 bases between them. For the CDR3, the DNA is TGTGCCAGCAGTCGGCTACAGGGCTCAAGCGAGCAGTACTTC. Translated: CASSRLQGSSEQYF.

This rearrangement joins TRBV18 to TRBJ1-4, with D uncertain. This CDR3 region has 16 residues. CDR1 is KGHSH and CDR2 is LQKENI in the germline V gene. V was trimmed by 4 bases and J by 2 bases, leaving 14 bases between them. The CDR3 bases are TGTGCCAGCTCACTCCTGGGTGTCGGGACTAATGAAAAACTGTTTTTT. It encodes CASSLLGVGTNEKLFF.

The chain has TRBV30 and TRBJ1-2; 9 bases map to TRBD1. Germline V gives CDR1 GTSNPN, CDR2 SVGIG (reference sequence). The V segment lost 1 base and the J segment 8 bases; nucleotides outside the gene matches: 11. The CDR3 spans 15 residues. CDR3 bases: TGTGCCTGGAGTGCCGCGGACAGGGGACGGGGGGGCTACACCTTC. Amino acid sequence: CAWSAADRGRGGYTF.

The chain employs TRBV5-6 and TRBJ1-2; D unresolved. The CDR3 length is 12 residues. The germline V gene encodes CDR1 SGHDT and CDR2 YYEEEE. Deletions cut 1 base from V and 2 bases from J, with 3 bases between. CDR3: CASSLSNYGYTF. CDR3 sequence (DNA): TGTGCCAGCAGCTTGAGCAACTATGGCTACACCTTC.

The J gene is TRBJ2-7, the V gene TRBV6-5; D may correspond to TRBD1 or TRBD2 (7 bases each). This CDR3 has 15 residues. V lost 7 bases, J lost 4 bases, and 20 bases lay in between. Germline assignment: CDR1 MNHEY and CDR2 SVGAGI. CDR3 loop: CASKEMTGRGYEQYF. For the CDR3, the DNA is TGTGCCAGCAAGGAAATGACAGGGAGGGGATACGAGCAGTACTTC.

The chain couples TRBV2 to TRBJ2-7, with D perhaps matching TRBD2 (6 bases). Germline V gives CDR1 SNHLY, CDR2 FYNNEI. The CDR3 consists of 14 residues. The V gene lost 7 bases and the J gene lost 2 bases, with 15 bases spanning the gap. DNA of the CDR3: TGTGCCAGCAAGGGAGGCGGGTTTGCCTACGAGCAGTACTTC. It specifies CASKGGGFAYEQYF.

The V gene is TRBV10-3, the J gene TRBJ2-1; 7 positions agree with TRBD2. Germline V gene sequence: CDR1 ENHRY, CDR2 SYGVKD. The CDR3 spans 13 residues. V lost 9 bases and J lost 4; bases outside the gene matches: 6. The CDR3 protein is CAMSGAGYNEQFF. CDR3 nucleotides: TGTGCCATGTCAGGAGCGGGATACAATGAGCAGTTCTTC.

This chain joins TRBV18 and TRBJ2-5; D possibly corresponds to TRBD1 (6 bases). The CDR3 consists of 15 residues. From germline, CDR1 is KGHSH and CDR2 LQKENI. V was pared by 3 bases and J by 5 bases, with 16 bases between. This CDR3 is CASSPDRPYTETQYF. The CDR3 coding sequence is TGTGCCAGCTCACCCGACAGGCCCTACACGGAGACCCAGTACTTC.

The rearrangement joins TRBV6-5 to TRBJ1-1; 7 positions agree with TRBD1. V trimming: 6 bases; J trimming: 5 bases; junction bases outside the gene matches: 12. CDR1 is MNHEY, CDR2 SVGAGI, per germline. The CDR3 runs 15 residues. For the CDR3, the DNA is TGTGCCAGCAGGGTAGGGGACAGTCGGGGAACTGAAGCTTTCTTT. Protein product: CASRVGDSRGTEAFF.

The genes are TRBV6-4 and TRBJ2-1, with TRBD2 identical over 11 bases. CDR3 length: 15 residues. Germline V CDR1 and CDR2: MRHNA, SNTAGT. Unmatched junction bases numbered 8, after V lost 8 bases and J lost 5 bases. The DNA for the CDR3 is TGTGCCAGCTCTATACTAGCGGGAGTTCACAATGAGCAGTTCTTC. It yields the protein CASSILAGVHNEQFF.

This chain uses TRBV4-3 with TRBJ2-3; TRBD2 might be the D (6 bases). The V end was cut by 0 bases, the J end by 2 bases, with 15 bases between. The germline V gene encodes CDR1 LGHNA and CDR2 YSLEER. This CDR3 region has 17 residues. Here the CDR3 reads CASSQDFGSGLTDTQYF. In DNA, the CDR3 is TGCGCCAGCAGCCAAGACTTTGGTAGCGGCCTCACAGATACGCAGTATTTT.

The chain combines TRBV5-6 with TRBJ2-3, with unresolved D. Germline V lookup: CDR1 SGHDT, CDR2 YYEEEE. Trimming removed 1 base from V and 8 bases from J, with 5 bases in between. This CDR3 has 11 amino acids. The CDR3 coding sequence is TGTGCCAGCAGCTTGTGGGGTACGCAGTATTTT. Protein sequence: CASSLWGTQYF.

The genes are TRBV5-1 and TRBJ1-3; D unresolved. V shed 0 bases and J shed 3 bases, with 16 bases lying between them. CDR3 length: 17 residues. The germline V gene has CDR1 SGHRS and CDR2 YFSETQ. CDR3 bases: TGCGCCAGCAGCTTGGGGGCCGTGGGATTGCGTGGAAACACCATATATTTT. Protein: CASSLGAVGLRGNTIYF.

This chain links TRBV9 with TRBJ2-1; D remains ambiguous. CDR3 length equals 14 residues. V lost 1 base to trimming and J lost 7 bases, with 12 bases between them. The V gene's germline CDR1 is SGDLS and CDR2 YYNGEE. CDR3 coding DNA: TGTGCCAGCAGCGTAAGGTATGAGGTAAATGAGCAGTTCTTC. It codes for CASSVRYEVNEQFF.

The chain recombines TRBV18 with TRBJ2-3; weak D call: TRBD2 (6 bases). V was trimmed by 4 bases and J by 2 bases, leaving 22 bases between them. The CDR3 is made up of 18 amino acids. Germline CDR1 reads KGHSH; CDR2 reads LQKENI. The CDR3 protein is CASSLSGTSSFFTDTQYF. In DNA, the CDR3 is TGTGCCAGCTCACTATCCGGGACTTCCTCATTTTTCACAGATACGCAGTATTTT. Complete variable domain (other parts from reference TRBV18 and TRBJ2-3): NAGVMQNPRHLVRRRGQEARLRCSPMKGHSHVYWYRQLPEEGLKFMVYLQKENIIDESGMPKERFSAEFPKEGPSILRIQQVVRGDSAAYFCASSLSGTSSFFTDTQYFGPGTRLTVL.

The chain joins TRBV5-1 to TRBJ1-2; 10 bases align to TRBD1. CDR3 length: 14 residues. The germline V gene encodes CDR1 SGHRS and CDR2 YFSETQ. V lost 3 bases, J lost 10 bases, and 9 bases stayed unmatched. In nucleotides, the CDR3 is TGCGCCAGCAGCTGGGGAGACAGGGGGCTTTACTACACCTTC. Protein sequence: CASSWGDRGLYYTF.

The chain recombines TRBV19 with TRBJ1-5, with TRBD1 as a possible D gene (5 bases). The germline gives CDR1 LNHDA, CDR2 SQIVND (reference sequence). Trimming took 3 bases from V and 9 from J, leaving 6 bases between them. The CDR3 totals 11 residues. The CDR3 region has the DNA TGTGCCAGTAGTATCGGGGGGCCCCAGCATTTT. Its protein product is CASSIGGPQHF.

This clone was seen just once. V usage is TRBV29-1 and J usage is TRBJ2-4; 13 positions match TRBD2. Trimming took 5 bases from V and 0 from J; bases not matched to a gene: 7. CDR3 length equals 17 residues. The V gene's germline CDR1 is SQVTM and CDR2 ANQGSEA. The CDR3: CSVSGTSGALAKNIQYF. The CDR3 bases are TGCAGCGTTTCCGGGACTAGCGGGGCCCTAGCCAAAAACATTCAGTACTTC. The variable domain in full, completed from reference TRBV29-1 and TRBJ2-4, reads SAVISQKPSRDICQRGTSLTIQCQVDSQVTMMFWYRQQPGQSLTLIATANQGSEATYESGFVIDKFPISRPNLTFSTLTVSNMSPEDSSIYLCSVSGTSGALAKNIQYFGAGTRLSVL.

The chain recombines TRBV4-1 with TRBJ2-7; 7 bases are a match to TRBD2. The CDR3 is 15 amino acids. CDR1 is MGHRA, CDR2 YSYEKL, per germline. The ends lost 0 bases at V and 3 bases at J; junction bases unmatched: 5. The CDR3 nucleotides are TGCGCCAGCAGCCAAGAGCCAGCGGGGTTCTACGAGCAGTACTTC. It is translated as CASSQEPAGFYEQYF.

This chain connects TRBV6-1 to TRBJ2-1; either TRBD1 or TRBD2 may supply D (5 bases each). This CDR3 comprises 14 residues. Germline V gene lookup returns CDR1 MNHNS and CDR2 SASEGT. Between the trimmed V and J ends, which lost 3 bases and 12 bases, there was a span of 18 bases. CDR3 sequence: CASSDYLGARRQFF. CDR3 DNA sequence: TGTGCCAGCAGTGACTACCTCGGGGCGCGGAGGCAGTTCTTC.

V is TRBV30 and J is TRBJ2-5; D may be TRBD1 or TRBD2 (5 bases each). CDR3 length: 12 amino acids. Germline loops: CDR1 GTSNPN, CDR2 SVGIG (reference sequence). Trimming left V 1 base short and J 4 bases short, with 7 bases between. The CDR3 protein is CAWSAGPETQYF. The CDR3 DNA sequence: TGTGCCTGGAGTGCGGGGCCAGAGACCCAGTACTTC.

The chain combines TRBV2 with TRBJ1-4; D is uncertain. The germline gives CDR1 SNHLY, CDR2 FYNNEI. Trimming removed 5 bases from V and 1 base from J, with 5 bases in between. The CDR3 is 13 residues long. In DNA, the CDR3 is TGTGCCAGCAGTTCCCGAACTAATGAAAAACTGTTTTTT. Amino acid sequence: CASSSRTNEKLFF. Combining the CDR3 with reference TRBV2 and TRBJ1-4 gives the whole variable domain EPEVTQTPSHQVTQMGQEVILRCVPISNHLYFYWYRQILGQKVEFLVSFYNNEISEKSEIFDDQFSVERPDGSNFTLKIRSTKLEDSAMYFCASSSRTNEKLFFGSGTQLSVL.

The chain joins TRBV11-2 to TRBJ2-2; D may be TRBD2 (5 bases). CDR1 is SGHAT, CDR2 FQNNGV, per germline. Trimming removed 7 bases from V and 1 base from J, with 13 bases in between. The CDR3 length is 15 residues. The CDR3 here is CASNPSGRNTGELFF. As DNA, the CDR3 is TGTGCCAGCAACCCCAGCGGTCGGAACACCGGGGAGCTGTTTTTT.

The rearrangement joins TRBV5-6 to TRBJ1-6; the D gene is possibly TRBD1 (6 bases). The CDR3 is 14 amino acids. Germline V gives CDR1 SGHDT, CDR2 YYEEEE. V shed 5 bases and J shed 3 bases, with 9 bases lying between them. The chain's CDR3 is CASSSDSYNSPLHF. The CDR3 DNA reads as TGTGCCAGCAGTTCGGACAGCTATAATTCACCCCTCCACTTT.